These 3 T cell receptor beta chains were all obtained from the same sample, sequenced in a study of blood T cell repertoires in COVID-19 (dated by TCRdb to 2019 to 2021). Library prep was done by the immunoSEQ multiplex PCR assay. TCRdb stores this immuneACCESS table with in-frame sequences only. Part of the clones is absent; in the studies checked, under half of the shortfall reflects unresolved V genes, and no reason is known for the rest. The sample table shows just over 150,000 clones, and 80% are seen once. The ten largest clonotypes hold roughly 0.58% of the sample. The sample consisted of peripheral blood. Every receptor here comes from a man aged 60 to 69 with acute or convalescent COVID-19.

The chain is built from TRBV4-3 and TRBJ2-7; 10 nucleotides line up with TRBD1. V was clipped by 1 base and J by 5 bases; unmatched bases: 5. The V gene's germline CDR1 is LGHNA and CDR2 YSLEER. The CDR3 extends over 15 amino acids. The CDR3 is CASSQGTGGFNEQYF. In DNA form, the CDR3 reads TGCGCCAGCAGCCAAGGGACAGGGGGTTTCAACGAGCAGTACTTC.

V is TRBV4-1 and J is TRBJ2-1; maybe TRBD1 (6 bases). V gave up 3 bases and J gave up 10 bases, with 13 bases separating them. This CDR3 has 13 residues. Per germline, CDR1 MGHRA and CDR2 YSYEKL. The DNA of the CDR3 is TGCGCCAGCAGCCAGCCAGACAGGCCAGAGCAGTTCTTC. Protein: CASSQPDRPEQFF.

This chain connects TRBV6-6 to TRBJ2-2; TRBD1 agrees at 8 bases. J gave up 1 base and V 4 bases, and 5 bases lay outside the gene matches. Germline values: CDR1 MNHNY, CDR2 SVGAGI (reference sequence). CDR3 length: 16 residues. CDR3 bases: TGTGCCAGCAGTTTCCTCGGACAGGGGAACACCGGGGAGCTGTTTTTT. It yields the protein CASSFLGQGNTGELFF.